These 5 T cell receptor beta chains were sequenced from one sample in a study of technical replicates of blood from a handful of donors. TCRdb's copy holds only in-frame clones and misses some; the assay was immunoSEQ multiplex PCR. In the table there are about 90,000 clones, about nine tenths of which are singletons. Sequencing was done on a sample of T cells isolated from PBMCs. These receptors originate from a human donor in good health.

This clone was observed a few times. The rearrangement links TRBV7-9 to TRBJ1-6; 7 bases fit TRBD1. Germline V gene sequence: CDR1 SEHNR, CDR2 FQNEAQ (reference sequence). This CDR3 spans 15 amino acids. V shed 4 bases and J 3 bases; nucleotides not matched to a gene: 3. CDR3 in amino acids: CASSSGTVYNSPLHF. CDR3 DNA: TGTGCCAGCAGCTCGGGGACAGTCTATAATTCACCCCTCCACTTT.

The chain uses TRBV5-4 and TRBJ1-1; TRBD1 matches at 8 bases. The CDR3 length is 14 residues. V was clipped by 4 bases and J by 0 bases; unmatched bases: 2. Germline assignment: CDR1 SGHNT and CDR2 YYREEE (reference sequence). In nucleotides, the CDR3 is TGTGCCAGCAGCCCAGGGGGCATGAACACTGAAGCTTTCTTT. Translated: CASSPGGMNTEAFF.

The count of this clone is one. The J gene is TRBJ2-6, the V gene TRBV28; 7 bases align to TRBD1. The CDR3 loop spans 18 amino acids. Germline V gene sequence: CDR1 MDHEN, CDR2 SYDVKM. V shed 2 bases and J 3 bases; nucleotides not matched to a gene: 10. The CDR3 DNA reads TGTGCCAGCAGTTTAATGGGACAGAGGATTGATGGGGCCAACGTCCTGACTTTC. Its translation is CASSLMGQRIDGANVLTF. Using reference TRBV28 and TRBJ2-6 for the parts outside the CDR3, the full variable domain is DVKVTQSSRYLVKRTGEKVFLECVQDMDHENMFWYRQDPGLGLRLIYFSYDVKMKEKGDIPEGYSVSREKKERFSLILESASTNQTSMYLCASSLMGQRIDGANVLTFGAGSRLTVL.

The chain employs TRBV11-3 and TRBJ2-2, with D possibly TRBD1 on 6 matching bases. The CDR3 is 14 amino acids. The V gene lost 5 bases and the J gene lost 4 bases, with 11 bases spanning the gap. CDR1 SGHNT and CDR2 YENEEA come from the germline V gene. In DNA, the CDR3 is TGTGCCAGCAGCCGGGACACCCTCACCGGGGAGCTGTTTTTT. It yields the protein CASSRDTLTGELFF.

The rearrangement joins TRBV28 to TRBJ2-7; 15 nucleotides match TRBD2. J gave up 5 bases and V 6 bases, and 14 bases lay outside the gene matches. From germline, CDR1 is MDHEN and CDR2 SYDVKM. CDR3 length: 18 residues. CDR3 amino acids: CASRSSGLAGGPIHEQYF. CDR3 DNA: TGTGCCAGCAGATCCTCGGGACTAGCGGGAGGTCCCATCCACGAGCAGTACTTC.